This paragraph covers one T cell receptor beta chain sequence. CDR3 length: 14 residues. V lost 2 bases and J lost 2, with 10 bases in between. The germline V gene has CDR1 SEHNR and CDR2 FQNEAQ (reference sequence). Sequencing was performed with immunoSEQ multiplex PCR; in TCRdb, only in-frame clones are kept and a portion is missing. The table records around 110,000 clones, over 60% of them present only once. This specimen belongs to a study of blood T cell repertoires in COVID-19. The origin of this receptor is a man between 65 and 80 years old with acute or convalescent COVID-19. J is TRBJ2-7 and V is TRBV7-9; D is undetermined. Sample: peripheral blood. CDR3 nucleotides: TGTGCCAGCAGCTTAAGTTCGGAGACCTACGAGCAGTACTTC. This translates into CASSLSSETYEQYF.